A single sample is the source of the 30 T cell receptor beta chains below, sequenced in a study of molecular identifiers for immune sequencing clone quantification. In TCRdb, the PCR reads were re-called with MiXCR into one record per CDR3 protein. This sample has some 590,000 distinct CDR3 sequences, with less than 30% found just once. Sequencing was carried out using naive CD8+ T cells from blood, with Jurkat cell RNA spiked in. The subset: FACS-sorted CD8+CD4-CCR7+CD45RA+ naive T cells. The receptors come from a human donor in good health. Some libraries in this study had Jurkat cell RNA spiked in.

The chain couples TRBV19 to TRBJ2-5; tentatively, D is TRBD2 (7 bases). CDR1 LNHDA and CDR2 SQIVND come from the germline V gene (reference sequence). V shed 0 bases and J shed 4 bases, with 18 bases lying between them. The CDR3 length is 17 residues. CDR3 protein: CASSIDLGGASAETQYF. The DNA of the CDR3 is TGTGCCAGTAGTATAGATCTGGGGGGGGCCTCGGCAGAGACCCAGTACTTC.

This clonotype was seen only a few times. V and J are TRBV3-1 and TRBJ1-2, with D possibly matching TRBD1 (5 bases). Per germline, CDR1 LGHDT and CDR2 YNNKEL (reference sequence). Trimming took off 0 bases at V and 4 bases at J, with 9 bases between the two ends. The CDR3 loop spans 14 amino acids. The CDR3 DNA reads as TGTGCCAGCAGCCAAGACAGGGAGGTCTATGGCTACACCTTC. This codes for CASSQDREVYGYTF.

There are many counts of this clonotype. This chain uses TRBV5-1 with TRBJ2-5, with TRBD2 matching over 14 bases. The CDR3 has 16 residues. Germline CDR1 is SGHRS and CDR2 is YFSETQ. V shed 4 bases and J 3 bases; nucleotides not matched to a gene: 5. The CDR3 loop reads CASSPGTSGSEETQYF. The CDR3 DNA sequence: TGCGCCAGCAGCCCCGGGACTAGCGGGAGCGAAGAGACCCAGTACTTC.

On this clonotype: Germline is not matched at one junction end, which may reflect a read error. V gene TRBV6-1 combines with J gene TRBJ2-7; a possible D gene is TRBD1 (6 bases). The CDR3 spans 12 residues. Looked up from germline, CDR1 is MNHNS and CDR2 is SASEGT. The chain's CDR3 is CASSLTGYAQYF. The CDR3 bases are TGTGCCAGCAGCCTGACAGGCTACGCGCAGTACTTC.

The chain combines TRBV29-1 with TRBJ1-1, with 12 bases that match TRBD1. This CDR3 spans 17 amino acids. Germline assignment: CDR1 SQVTM and CDR2 ANQGSEA. Losses at the gene ends were 1 base for V and 5 bases for J; bases not matched to a gene: 11. CDR3 DNA: TGCAGCGTTGAAGCCCCATGGGGACAGGGGGCTTTTACTGAAGCTTTCTTT. This gives the protein CSVEAPWGQGAFTEAFF.

This clonotype was detected many times. The chain employs TRBV19 and TRBJ2-1; 9 nucleotides match TRBD2. The ends lost 2 bases at V and 5 bases at J; junction bases unmatched: 4. Germline loops: CDR1 LNHDA, CDR2 SQIVND (reference sequence). The CDR3 contains 15 residues. DNA of the CDR3: TGTGCCAGTAGTATATCAGCGGGGGGTGACAATGAGCAGTTCTTC. Its translation: CASSISAGGDNEQFF.

This clonotype was detected a few times. The CDR3 spells CAWSVSYSNQPQHF. CDR3 in DNA: TGTGCCTGGAGTGTATCCTATAGCAATCAGCCCCAGCATTTT. V usage is TRBV30 and J usage is TRBJ1-5; D unresolved. The V gene's germline CDR1 is GTSNPN and CDR2 SVGIG (reference sequence). V gave up 0 bases and J gave up 0 bases, with 6 bases separating them. The CDR3 covers 14 residues.

Comment on this clonotype: This may come from a read error, since a much larger clone is one base off. The chain employs TRBV9 and TRBJ1-1; D remains ambiguous. CDR1 and CDR2 (germline): SGDLS, YYNGEE. CDR3 size: 15 residues. CDR3 nucleotide sequence: TGTGCCAGCAGACCCGTGTTCGGCGGCGTCACTGAAGTTTTCTTT. Its protein is CASRPVFGGVTEVFF.

A note on this clonotype: This may arise from a read error, as a much more abundant clone is one base away. V gene TRBV5-1 combines with J gene TRBJ2-7, with D unclear. The CDR3 has 13 residues. The germline V gene encodes CDR1 SGHRS and CDR2 YFSETQ. CDR3 loop: CASGLDAWGEQYF. The CDR3 DNA is TGCGCCAGCGGCTTGGACGCCTGGGGCGAGCAGTACTTC.

A word on this clonotype: This may stem from a read error, because a much larger clone lies one nucleotide away. The chain has TRBV7-9 and TRBJ2-7, with TRBD2 matching 7 bases. This CDR3 is 16 amino acids long. Germline trimming cut 5 bases from V and 6 bases from J; bases unmatched to any gene: 16. Per the germline V gene, CDR1 is SEHNR and CDR2 is FQNEAQ (reference sequence). The CDR3 here is CASSPPSMGGPCEQYF. CDR3 sequence (DNA): TGTGCCAGCAGCCCACCTAGCATGGGAGGGCCGTGCGAGCAGTACTTC.

The chain couples TRBV7-9 to TRBJ2-3; possible D gene TRBD2, 6 bases. This CDR3 contains 16 residues. Trimming cost V 7 bases and J 4 bases, with 21 bases left between them. CDR1 and CDR2 from the germline V gene are SEHNR and FQNEAQ (reference sequence). The CDR3 bases are TGTGCCAGCAACCCACCGGTGCGAGCGGGCCCAGATACGCAGTATTTT. Its protein is CASNPPVRAGPDTQYF.

Only a few counts were recorded for this clonotype. An end of the junction does not agree with germline; a read error may underlie this. In DNA form, the CDR3 reads TGTGCCAGCAGCCTAACAGCGGGATTTAACAATGAGCAGTTCTTC. Translation gives CASSLTAGFNNEQFF. V and J are TRBV7-3 and TRBJ2-1, with 7 positions matching TRBD2. From germline, CDR1 is SGHTA and CDR2 FQGTGA. CDR3 length equals 15 residues. Based on the CDR3 plus reference TRBV7-3 and TRBJ2-1, the full variable domain is GAGVSQTPSNKVTEKGKYVELRCDPISGHTALYWYRQSLGQGPEFLIYFQGTGAADDSGLPNDRFFAVRPEGSVSTLKIQRTERGDSAVYLCASSLTAGFNNEQFFGPGTRLTVL.

There are many counts of this clonotype. Written as DNA, the CDR3 is TGTGCCAGTAGTCCAGCCTGGCCGAAGGCTAATGAAAAACTGTTTTTT. Its translation is CASSPAWPKANEKLFF. This chain joins TRBV19 and TRBJ1-4; no definite D call. V shed 5 bases and J shed 3 bases, with 16 bases lying between them. CDR1 and CDR2 from the germline V gene are LNHDA and SQIVND (reference sequence). This CDR3 comprises 16 residues.

There are many counts of this clonotype. The V gene is TRBV4-3, the J gene TRBJ2-3; 8 bases align to TRBD2. With 4 bases clipped from V and 5 bases from J, the junction kept 11 bases outside the gene matches. Germline CDR1 LGHNA, CDR2 YSLEER. CDR3 length: 16 amino acids. Written as DNA, the CDR3 is TGCGCCAGCAGCCCTCTTGGAAGCGGGAGTTTAGATACGCAGTATTTT. It encodes CASSPLGSGSLDTQYF.

Many counts were recorded for this clonotype. This chain connects TRBV30 to TRBJ2-7; 8 positions agree with TRBD1. In germline, CDR1 is GTSNPN, CDR2 SVGIG (reference sequence). V lost 0 bases, J lost 4 bases, and 8 bases stayed unmatched. The CDR3 is made up of 15 amino acids. The CDR3 DNA sequence: TGTGCCTGGAGTGTTCGGACAGGGCTTCAGTACGAGCAGTACTTC. It yields the protein CAWSVRTGLQYEQYF. Combining the CDR3 with reference TRBV30 and TRBJ2-7 gives the whole variable domain SQTIHQWPATLVQPVGSPLSLECTVEGTSNPNLYWYRQAAGRGLQLLFYSVGIGQISSEVPQNLSASRPQDRQFILSSKKLLLSDSGFYLCAWSVRTGLQYEQYFGPGTRLTVT.

The gene calls are TRBV5-1 and TRBJ2-3; 8 bases line up with TRBD2. Looked up from germline, CDR1 is SGHRS and CDR2 is YFSETQ. The CDR3 runs to 16 residues. The trim removed 4 bases at V and 2 bases at J, leaving 9 bases unmatched. CDR3 residues: CASSLKAGGITDTQYF. Written as DNA, the CDR3 is TGCGCCAGCAGCCTTAAGGCGGGAGGAATCACAGATACGCAGTATTTT.

This clonotype was seen repeatedly, ten times or more. This chain joins TRBV7-9 and TRBJ2-2; 10 nucleotides line up with TRBD2. The trim removed 4 bases at V and 5 bases at J, leaving 7 bases unmatched. This CDR3 has 16 residues. From germline, CDR1 is SEHNR and CDR2 FQNEAQ (reference sequence). The CDR3 DNA is TGTGCCAGCAGCTCCGACGGGACTAGCGTTACCGGGGAGCTGTTTTTT. Protein product: CASSSDGTSVTGELFF. Full variable domain (outside the CDR3, taken from reference TRBV7-9 and TRBJ2-2): DTGVSQNPRHKITKRGQNVTFRCDPISEHNRLYWYRQTLGQGPEFLTYFQNEAQLEKSRLLSDRFSAERPKGSFSTLEIQRTEQGDSAMYLCASSSDGTSVTGELFFGEGSRLTVL.

The chain is built from TRBV15 and TRBJ1-5, with D possibly matching TRBD1 (6 bases). V lost 2 bases, J lost 7 bases, and 18 bases lay in between. Looked up from germline, CDR1 is LNHNV and CDR2 is YYDKDF (reference sequence). This CDR3 comprises 16 residues. The CDR3 DNA reads TGTGCCACCAGCAGATCGGGGGAGGTCAGGGGACAGCCCCAGCATTTT. It encodes CATSRSGEVRGQPQHF. The variable domain in full, with the rest retrieved from reference TRBV15 and TRBJ1-5, is DAMVIQNPRYQVTQFGKPVTLSCSQTLNHNVMYWYQQKSSQAPKLLFHYYDKDFNNEADTPDNFQSRRPNTSFCFLDIRSPGLGDTAMYLCATSRSGEVRGQPQHFGDGTRLSIL.

This clonotype was recorded a few times. The rearrangement links TRBV24-1 to TRBJ2-5, with D tentatively TRBD1 (6 bases). CDR3 length: 16 amino acids. Trimming took off 6 bases at V and 3 bases at J, with 19 bases between the two ends. Germline V gene lookup returns CDR1 KGHDR and CDR2 SFDVKD. DNA of the CDR3: TGTGCCACCAGTCCGGACACAGGGTATGGGGAAGAGACCCAGTACTTC. Amino acids: CATSPDTGYGEETQYF.

The rearrangement links TRBV7-2 to TRBJ2-7; 7 nucleotides match TRBD2. Germline V gene sequence: CDR1 SGHTA, CDR2 FQGNSA. The ends lost 5 bases at V and 1 base at J; junction bases unmatched: 11. This CDR3 contains 16 residues. DNA of the CDR3: TGTGCCAGCAGCCCTACAGTGACTAGCAGTTCCTACGAGCAGTACTTC. Its translation is CASSPTVTSSSYEQYF.

This chain joins TRBV7-3 and TRBJ2-1, with TRBD1 matching 7 bases. The V gene's germline CDR1 is SGHTA and CDR2 FQGTGA. V was pared by 2 bases and J by 2 bases, with 6 bases of the junction left unmatched. CDR3 size: 16 residues. The CDR3: CASSLLYGTAYNEQFF. Here the CDR3 DNA reads TGTGCCAGCAGCTTACTATACGGGACAGCCTACAATGAGCAGTTCTTC.

In its sample, this clonotype was seen many times. The chain joins TRBV6-2 or TRBV6-3 to TRBJ2-7, with TRBD1 matching 7 bases. CDR1 and CDR2 (germline): MNHEY, SVGEGT. V dropped 8 bases and J dropped 0; count of bases not matched to a gene: 1. The CDR3 consists of 12 residues. CDR3 sequence: CASGDSSYEQYF. As DNA, the CDR3 is TGTGCCAGCGGGGACAGCTCCTACGAGCAGTACTTC.

At least ten counts were recorded for this clonotype. This rearrangement joins TRBV7-9 to TRBJ1-5; 7 bases are shared with TRBD1. V lost 4 bases to trimming and J lost 0 bases; unmatched junction nucleotides: 6. Germline V gives CDR1 SEHNR, CDR2 FQNEAQ (reference sequence). The CDR3 runs 16 residues. The CDR3 DNA is TGTGCCAGCAGCTCCGACAGGGTGTATAGCAATCAGCCCCAGCATTTT. This gives the protein CASSSDRVYSNQPQHF. Based on the CDR3 plus reference TRBV7-9 and TRBJ1-5, the full variable domain is DTGVSQNPRHKITKRGQNVTFRCDPISEHNRLYWYRQTLGQGPEFLTYFQNEAQLEKSRLLSDRFSAERPKGSFSTLEIQRTEQGDSAMYLCASSSDRVYSNQPQHFGDGTRLSIL.

This clonotype was seen a few times. V is TRBV6-5 and J is TRBJ1-1; D call uncertain. The CDR3 extends over 13 amino acids. The V end lost 8 bases, the J end lost 0 bases, and 10 bases lay between the germline ends. Germline V lookup: CDR1 MNHEY, CDR2 SVGAGI. The CDR3, as DNA: TGTGCCAGCTACGTGACCTTGAACACTGAAGCTTTCTTT. Residues: CASYVTLNTEAFF.

This clonotype was seen a few times. The chain links TRBV27 to TRBJ2-5, with no clear D. The CDR3 has 16 residues. V shed 2 bases and J shed 5 bases, with 18 bases lying between them. CDR1 is MNHEY, CDR2 SMNVEV, per germline (reference sequence). CDR3 loop: CASSLNLWSLEETQYF. The CDR3 nucleotides are TGTGCCAGCAGTTTAAACCTTTGGTCCCTCGAGGAGACCCAGTACTTC.

Concerning this clonotype: This may stem from a read error, because a much larger clone lies one nucleotide away. The chain recombines TRBV20-1 with TRBJ2-3; TRBD2 aligns across 7 bases. CDR3 length: 14 amino acids. The germline gives CDR1 DFQATT, CDR2 SNEGSKA (reference sequence). CDR3 in DNA: TGCGGTGCTAGAGATGCGGGAGCTATAGATACGCAGTATTTT. It encodes CGARDAGAIDTQYF.

This clonotype was recorded a few times. In DNA, the CDR3 is TGTGCCTGGAGCATCGAAGCGGGAGCTTGGGCAGATACGCAGTATTTT. Protein product: CAWSIEAGAWADTQYF. The chain employs TRBV30 and TRBJ2-3; 8 bases agree with TRBD2. Trimming at V came to 3 bases and at J to 4 bases, leaving 12 bases not matched to a gene. The CDR3 extends over 16 amino acids. Per the germline V gene, CDR1 is GTSNPN and CDR2 is SVGIG (reference sequence).

There are a few counts of this clonotype. The chain employs TRBV5-1 and TRBJ2-7; 8 positions match TRBD1. Germline V gene lookup returns CDR1 SGHRS and CDR2 YFSETQ. There are 13 residues in the CDR3. With V trimmed by 4 bases and J by 5 bases, 5 bases remained unmatched. The CDR3 sequence is CASSAGTGDEQYF. CDR3 coding DNA: TGCGCCAGCAGCGCCGGGACAGGCGACGAGCAGTACTTC.

Concerning this clonotype itself: It may be a read error: a sequence one base away is much more abundant. CDR3 amino acids: CASLDGSSTDAQYF. In nucleotides, the CDR3 is TGTGCCAGCCTGGACGGATCTAGCACAGATGCGCAGTATTTT. The rearrangement uses TRBV7-9 and TRBJ2-3; possibly TRBD2 for D (5 bases). The germline CDR1 and CDR2 sequences are SEHNR and FQNEAQ (reference sequence). CDR3 length: 14 amino acids.

Remarks on this clonotype: With a much larger clone just one base away, this may be a read error. This sequence joins TRBV20-1 and TRBJ2-3; the match to TRBD2 covers 9 bases. Trimming at V came to 3 bases and at J to 5 bases, leaving 12 bases not matched to a gene. Per the germline V gene, CDR1 is DFQATT and CDR2 is SNEGSKA (reference sequence). The CDR3 consists of 16 residues. CDR3 in DNA: TGCAGTGCTAGGAGGTTCAGCGGGAGGCGTGTAGATACGCAGTATTTT. This gives the protein CSARRFSGRRVDTQYF.